This T cell receptor beta chain was recovered during a study of control samples from healthy donors and cancer patients. Here immunoSEQ multiplex PCR was the method, and the copy in TCRdb shows in-frame clones only, minus some. The top ten hold 15% to 25% of the sample, which has 65,000 to 100,000 clones, around 87% seen once. CDR3 size: 15 residues. Germline V gene lookup returns CDR1 LGHDT and CDR2 YNNKEL (reference sequence). The ends were cut back, 4 bases at V and 6 bases at J, with 19 bases in the middle. This sequence joins TRBV3-1 (or the pseudogene TRBV3-2) and TRBJ2-7; weak D call: TRBD2 (6 bases). This sequence was found in a man over 45 in good health. The specimen was blood. The DNA of the CDR3 is TGTGCCAGCAGCCTTTCTCTGGCGGGGATATTCGAGCAGTACGTC. It yields the protein CASSLSLAGIFEQYV.